The 9 T cell receptor beta chains below were found in one sample sequenced in a study of blood T cells in healthy people across ages. A second PCR of roughly 7 to 11 cycles used a sample-barcoded 5' primer and a J-beta primer mix. Via MiXCR, TCRdb re-called the 5' RACE reads, giving one row per CDR3 protein. The table has 630,000 or so distinct CDR3 sequences, approximately 30% seen once. The sequenced sample was blood. All receptors come from a woman of 80 years or more in good health.

In this sample, this clonotype turned up a few times. A much larger clonotype is one base distant, so this may be a read error. V and J are TRBV9 and TRBJ2-1; 14 nucleotides align to TRBD2. The germline CDR1 and CDR2 sequences are SGDLS and YYNGEE. The CDR3 loop spans 15 amino acids. Trimming removed 0 bases from V and 10 bases from J; junction bases left unmatched: 3. CDR3 sequence: CASSVGGLAGAEQFF. In DNA form, the CDR3 reads TGTGCCAGCAGCGTAGGGGGACTAGCGGGGGCAGAGCAGTTCTTC.

This clonotype was detected many times. The chain uses TRBV7-2 and TRBJ1-2; 11 bases line up with TRBD1. Germline trimming cut 10 bases from V and 4 bases from J; bases unmatched to any gene: 5. There are 13 residues in the CDR3. Germline-derived CDR1 and CDR2 are SGHTA and FQGNSA. The CDR3 nucleotides read TGTGCCACCCGGACAGGGGGCTTCTATGGCTACACCTTC. As protein: CATRTGGFYGYTF. The entire variable domain, with the rest obtained from reference TRBV7-2 and TRBJ1-2, is as follows: GAGVSQSPSNKVTEKGKDVELRCDPISGHTALYWYRQSLGQGLEFLIYFQGNSAPDKSGLPSDRFSAERTGGSVSTLTIQRTQQEDSAVYLCATRTGGFYGYTFGSGTRLTVV.

There are many counts of this clonotype. The genes are TRBV20-1 and TRBJ1-6; D is unclear. Germline CDR1 DFQATT, CDR2 SNEGSKA (reference sequence). The CDR3 spans 15 residues. V gave up 6 bases and J gave up 6 bases, with 18 bases separating them. CDR3 region: CSASTVTGLNSPLHF. Written as DNA, the CDR3 is TGCAGTGCCTCAACAGTTACCGGCCTTAATTCACCCCTCCACTTT.

This clonotype was observed a few times. The rearrangement links TRBV6-1 to TRBJ1-1; possible D gene TRBD1, 5 bases. The V end lost 3 bases, the J end lost 1 base, and 12 bases lay between the germline ends. From germline, CDR1 is MNHNS and CDR2 SASEGT. The CDR3 runs to 15 residues. CDR3 protein: CASSENRGENTEAFF. As DNA, the CDR3 is TGTGCCAGCAGTGAGAATCGGGGGGAGAACACTGAAGCTTTCTTT.

This chain joins TRBV20-1 and TRBJ2-1; TRBD2 matches 13 bases. CDR1 is DFQATT, CDR2 SNEGSKA, per germline (reference sequence). This CDR3 has 21 amino acids. V lost 4 bases and J lost 0; bases outside the gene matches: 18. CDR3 protein: CSAKKGPGLAGTLSSYNEQFF. CDR3 DNA sequence: TGCAGTGCTAAAAAGGGGCCGGGACTAGCGGGAACCCTCAGCTCCTACAATGAGCAGTTCTTC.

The rearrangement uses TRBV20-1 and TRBJ1-4; 7 bases agree with TRBD1. From germline, CDR1 is DFQATT and CDR2 SNEGSKA (reference sequence). The J segment lost 4 bases and the V segment lost 4 bases, leaving 9 bases of the junction unmatched. This CDR3 has 15 amino acids. The DNA of the CDR3 is TGCAGTGCTATTAAGGGGGCGATTGGTAATGAAAAACTGTTTTTT. It translates to CSAIKGAIGNEKLFF.

This clonotype has only a few counts. The chain employs TRBV10-3 and TRBJ2-1, with D maybe TRBD2 (6 bases). CDR3 length: 13 amino acids. V was cut by 11 bases and J by 7 bases, with 18 bases left in between. CDR1 and CDR2 from the germline V gene are ENHRY and SYGVKD. The CDR3 is CAVQRAGLNEQFF. The CDR3 nucleotides are TGTGCCGTACAGCGGGCTGGTTTGAATGAGCAGTTCTTC.

This clonotype was detected ten times or more. Germline and junction disagree at one end, which may indicate a read error. The chain links TRBV20-1 to TRBJ2-7; D remains unclear. This CDR3 is 13 amino acids long. Germline-derived CDR1 and CDR2 are DFQATT and SNEGSKA (reference sequence). In nucleotides, the CDR3 is TGCAGTGCTGGAGATCGATTAACCTACGAGCAGTACTTC. This translates into CSAGDRLTYEQYF.

There are many counts of this clonotype. The chain recombines TRBV7-3 with TRBJ2-3; D is uncertain. V gave up 8 bases and J gave up 3 bases, with 9 bases separating them. Per germline, CDR1 SGHTA and CDR2 FQGTGA. The CDR3 totals 12 residues. CDR3 in DNA: TGTGCCAGCGTTTCCTCTACAGATACGCAGTATTTT. Amino acid sequence: CASVSSTDTQYF. Full variable domain (missing parts from reference TRBV7-3 and TRBJ2-3): GAGVSQTPSNKVTEKGKYVELRCDPISGHTALYWYRQSLGQGPEFLIYFQGTGAADDSGLPNDRFFAVRPEGSVSTLKIQRTERGDSAVYLCASVSSTDTQYFGPGTRLTVL.